The present T cell receptor (beta chain) was sequenced within a study of control samples from healthy donors and cancer patients. There are 14 residues in the CDR3. Germline V lookup: CDR1 SNHLY, CDR2 FYNNEI. J was trimmed by 5 bases and V by 7 bases; bases with no gene match: 8. Profiling relied on immunoSEQ multiplex PCR, and the TCRdb table lists in-frame clones only, not all of them. The sample consists of more than 95,000 clones, approximately 90% of them appearing once. The TCR was taken from a woman aged 70-85 years in good health. The chain joins TRBV2 to TRBJ1-5; 7 bases fit TRBD1. What was sequenced was blood. CDR3 sequence reads: CASTRQGGDQPQHF. The CDR3 DNA reads TGTGCCAGCACGCGACAGGGAGGGGATCAGCCCCAGCATTTT.